These 2 T cell receptor beta chains originate from one sample sequenced in a study of blood T cells in healthy people across ages (dated by TCRdb to between 2014 and 2016). The library was prepared using 5' RACE. TCRdb lists the instrument as Illumina HiSeq 2500. A second PCR of roughly 6 to 11 cycles was run with a J-beta primer mix and a sample-barcoded 5' primer. TCRdb reran the public reads through fastp at Q25 and MiXCR, keeping productive beta chains. When rows share a CDR3 protein, they turn into one entry using the most common DNA and genes. The sample table shows about 730,000 distinct CDR3 sequences, and around 46% are seen once. The ten largest make up about 20% of the sample. Source material: blood. These receptors were obtained from a woman aged 60 to 75 in good health.

This clonotype appeared a few times. This rearrangement joins TRBV7-2 to TRBJ1-5; D ambiguous. Per germline, CDR1 SGHTA and CDR2 FQGNSA. The CDR3 runs 15 residues. Trimming took 4 bases from V and 6 from J, leaving 16 bases between them. The CDR3 nucleotides are TGTGCCAGCAGCTCACACGCAGGAGAGGCTCAGCCCCAGCATTTT. Its protein is CASSSHAGEAQPQHF. Full variable domain (rest looked up from reference TRBV7-2 and TRBJ1-5): GAGVSQSPSNKVTEKGKDVELRCDPISGHTALYWYRQSLGQGLEFLIYFQGNSAPDKSGLPSDRFSAERTGGSVSTLTIQRTQQEDSAVYLCASSSHAGEAQPQHFGDGTRLSIL.

The rearrangement joins TRBV6-2 or TRBV6-3 to TRBJ2-3, with 10 bases identical to TRBD2. CDR3 size: 15 residues. Germline-derived CDR1 and CDR2 are MNHEY and SVGEGT. The ends lost 10 bases at V and 3 bases at J; junction bases unmatched: 10. This CDR3 is CATGGASGRTDTQYF. As DNA, the CDR3 is TGTGCCACCGGGGGGGCTAGCGGGAGAACAGATACGCAGTATTTT.